The entry below describes one TCR beta chain. After autologous stem cell transplantation all patients relapsed, and prior brentuximab vedotin exposure differed between cohorts. The data were produced by immunoSEQ multiplex PCR, yet TCRdb's version contains in-frame clones alone and is incomplete. This table has tens of thousands of clones, about 89% appearing once. The sample is drawn from a study of PD-1 blockade in classical Hodgkin lymphoma. V was shortened by 6 bases and J by 6 bases, with 9 bases between the two germline ends. The CDR3 sequence is 12 residues long. Germline CDR1 and CDR2: MRHNA and SNTAGT.

V usage is TRBV6-4 and J usage is TRBJ1-5; tentative D call: TRBD1 (6 bases). Source: peripheral blood mononuclear cells (PBMCs), taken at baseline. The receptor's source is a human donor with classical Hodgkin lymphoma. This CDR3 is CASRHRAQPQHF. The DNA of the CDR3 is TGTGCCAGCAGACACAGGGCTCAGCCCCAGCATTTT.